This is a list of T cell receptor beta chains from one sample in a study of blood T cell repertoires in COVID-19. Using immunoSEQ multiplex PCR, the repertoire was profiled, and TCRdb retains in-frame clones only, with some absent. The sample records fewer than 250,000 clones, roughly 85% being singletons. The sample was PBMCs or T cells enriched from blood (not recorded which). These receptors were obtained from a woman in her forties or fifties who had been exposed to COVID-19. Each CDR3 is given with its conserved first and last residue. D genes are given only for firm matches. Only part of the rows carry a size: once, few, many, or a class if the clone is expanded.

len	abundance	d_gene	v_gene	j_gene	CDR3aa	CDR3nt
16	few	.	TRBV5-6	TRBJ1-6	CASSFLAGGRDSPLHF	TGTGCCAGCAGCTTTTTGGCGGGGGGCAGGGATTCACCCCTCCACTTT
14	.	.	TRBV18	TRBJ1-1	CASSPGQMNTEAFF	TGTGCCAGCTCACCCGGACAGATGAACACTGAAGCTTTCTTT
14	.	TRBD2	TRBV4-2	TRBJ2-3	CATSTSGGDDTQYF	TGTGCCACCTCGACTAGCGGGGGTGACGATACGCAGTATTTT
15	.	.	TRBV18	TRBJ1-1	CASSPGEGMGAEAFF	TGTGCCAGCTCACCAGGGGAGGGCATGGGGGCTGAAGCTTTCTTT
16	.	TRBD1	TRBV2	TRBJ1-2	CASSERGAGGAYGYTF	TGTGCCAGCAGTGAAAGGGGAGCAGGGGGCGCATATGGCTACACCTTC
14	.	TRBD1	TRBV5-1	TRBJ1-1	CASSSMTGDTEAFF	TGCGCCAGCAGCTCGATGACAGGGGACACTGAAGCTTTCTTT
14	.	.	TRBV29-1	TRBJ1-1	CSVGQAGTNTEAFF	TGCAGCGTTGGGCAGGCAGGGACAAACACTGAAGCTTTCTTT
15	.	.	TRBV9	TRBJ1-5	CASSPQGQNNQPQHF	TGTGCCAGCAGCCCCCAAGGACAAAACAATCAGCCCCAGCATTTT
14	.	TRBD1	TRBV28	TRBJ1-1	CASGQGSKNTEAFF	TGTGCCAGCGGACAGGGGAGTAAGAACACTGAAGCTTTCTTT
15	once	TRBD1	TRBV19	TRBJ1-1	CASSVSGTGNTEAFF	TGTGCCAGTAGTGTCTCCGGGACAGGGAACACTGAAGCTTTCTTT
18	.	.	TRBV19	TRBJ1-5	CASNPRSQGILGNQPQHF	TGTGCCAGTAATCCTAGGTCCCAGGGTATTTTGGGCAATCAGCCCCAGCATTTT
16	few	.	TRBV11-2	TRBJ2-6	CASSLRESSGANVLTF	TGTGCCAGCAGCTTACGCGAGTCCTCTGGGGCCAACGTCCTGACTTTC
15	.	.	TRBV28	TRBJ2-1	CASLGAGSSYNEQFF	TGTGCCAGCCTTGGGGCGGGGAGCTCCTACAATGAGCAGTTCTTC
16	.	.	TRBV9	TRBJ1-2	CASSVVTGVGGAGYTF	TGTGCCAGCAGCGTAGTAACTGGGGTAGGAGGGGCAGGCTACACCTTC
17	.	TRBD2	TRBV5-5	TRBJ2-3	CASSLRTSGVSTDTQYF	TGTGCCAGCAGCTTGAGGACTAGCGGGGTTAGCACAGATACGCAGTATTTT
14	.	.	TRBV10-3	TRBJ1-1	CAISPSGLREGAFF	TGTGCCATCAGTCCCTCCGGGCTTAGAGAGGGAGCTTTCTTT
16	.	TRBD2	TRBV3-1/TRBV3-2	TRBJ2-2	CASSQQAGTNTGELFF	TGTGCCAGCAGCCAACAAGCGGGAACGAACACCGGGGAGCTGTTTTTT
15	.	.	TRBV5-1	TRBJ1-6	CASSLGGTMNSPLHF	TGCGCCAGCAGCTTGGGCGGGACGATGAATTCACCCCTCCACTTT
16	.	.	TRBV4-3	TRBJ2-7	CASSQDWGDAAYEQYF	TGCGCCAGCAGCCAAGACTGGGGAGATGCCGCCTACGAGCAGTACTTC
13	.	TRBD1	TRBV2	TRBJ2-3	CASTGQNFHTQYF	TGTGCCAGCACGGGACAGAACTTCCATACGCAGTATTTT
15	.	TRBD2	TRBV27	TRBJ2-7	CASSIRTSGDYEQYF	TGTGCCAGCAGTATAAGGACTAGCGGGGACTACGAGCAGTACTTC
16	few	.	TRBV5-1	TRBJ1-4	CASSLAVGSLNEKLFF	TGCGCCAGCAGCTTGGCCGTCGGGTCCCTCAACGAAAAACTGTTTTTT
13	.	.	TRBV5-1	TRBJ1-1	CASGAGMSTEAFF	TGCGCCAGCGGTGCAGGGATGAGCACTGAAGCTTTCTTT
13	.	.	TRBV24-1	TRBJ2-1	CATRGGADDEQFF	TGTGCCACCAGGGGTGGGGCAGACGATGAGCAGTTCTTC
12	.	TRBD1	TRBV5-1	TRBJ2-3	CASGQGADTQYF	TGCGCCAGCGGCCAGGGGGCAGATACGCAGTATTTT
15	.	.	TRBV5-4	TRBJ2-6	CASSPYSTGANVLTF	TGTGCCAGCAGCCCCTACAGTACCGGGGCCAACGTCCTGACTTTC
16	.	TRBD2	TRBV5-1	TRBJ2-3	CASRTGGGTSTDTQYF	TGCGCCAGCAGAACAGGCGGGGGGACTAGCACAGATACGCAGTATTTT
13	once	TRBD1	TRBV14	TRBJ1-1	CASSQLGGREAFF	TGTGCCAGCAGCCAACTAGGGGGCCGTGAAGCTTTCTTT
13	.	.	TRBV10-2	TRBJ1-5	CASRQVSNQPQHF	TGCGCCAGCAGACAGGTCTCCAATCAGCCCCAGCATTTT
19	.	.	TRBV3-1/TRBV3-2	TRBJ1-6	CASSQEADSISSYNSPLHF	TGTGCCAGCAGCCAAGAGGCTGACAGCATAAGCTCCTATAATTCACCCCTCCACTTT
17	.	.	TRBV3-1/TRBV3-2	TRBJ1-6	CASSQDVVLSYNSPLHF	TGTGCCAGCAGCCAAGACGTGGTACTCTCCTATAATTCACCCCTCCACTTT
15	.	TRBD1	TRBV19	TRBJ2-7	CASSLQGQGVHEQYF	TGTGCCAGTAGTCTGCAGGGACAGGGAGTCCACGAGCAGTACTTC
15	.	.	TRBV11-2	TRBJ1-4	CASSPSGSTNEKLFF	TGTGCCAGCAGCCCATCAGGGTCCACTAATGAAAAACTGTTTTTT
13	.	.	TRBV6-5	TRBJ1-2	CASSWGLSYGYTF	TGTGCCAGCAGTTGGGGACTGAGCTATGGCTACACCTTC
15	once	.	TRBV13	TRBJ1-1	CASSLAGQANTEAFF	TGTGCCAGCAGCTTAGCAGGGCAAGCGAACACTGAAGCTTTCTTT
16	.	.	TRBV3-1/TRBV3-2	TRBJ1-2	CASSATSQGVNYGYTF	TGTGCCAGCAGCGCAACAAGTCAAGGAGTAAACTATGGCTACACCTTC
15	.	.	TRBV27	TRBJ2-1	CASSLGTVPYNEQFF	TGTGCCAGCAGCCTTGGGACTGTACCATACAATGAGCAGTTCTTC
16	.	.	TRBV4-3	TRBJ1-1	CASSQEAGTANTEAFF	TGCGCCAGCAGCCAAGAGGCGGGGACTGCCAACACTGAAGCTTTCTTT
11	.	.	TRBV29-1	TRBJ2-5	CSVGETETQYF	TGCAGCGTTGGGGAGACGGAGACCCAGTACTTC
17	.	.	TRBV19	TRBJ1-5	CASIAAGGRESNQPQHF	TGTGCCAGTATTGCTGCGGGGGGCCGAGAGAGCAATCAGCCCCAGCATTTT
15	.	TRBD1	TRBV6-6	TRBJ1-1	CASSYRTGRGTEAFF	TGTGCCAGCAGTTATAGGACAGGGAGAGGCACTGAAGCTTTCTTT
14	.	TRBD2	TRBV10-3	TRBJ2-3	CAISEAGSTDTQYF	TGTGCCATCAGCGAAGCGGGAAGCACAGATACGCAGTATTTT
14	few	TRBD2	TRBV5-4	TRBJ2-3	CASMTSGVTDTQYF	TGTGCCAGCATGACTAGCGGGGTCACAGATACGCAGTATTTT
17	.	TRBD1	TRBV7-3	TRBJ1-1	CVTTMGQGYNRGTEAFF	TGTGTCACTACTATGGGACAGGGGTATAATCGGGGCACTGAAGCTTTCTTT
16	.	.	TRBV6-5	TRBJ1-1	CASSYGTRRPNTEAFF	TGTGCCAGCAGTTATGGGACACGAAGACCGAACACTGAAGCTTTCTTT
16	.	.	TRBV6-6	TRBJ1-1	CASSYRRPTGNTEAFF	TGTGCCAGCAGTTACCGACGGCCGACAGGGAACACTGAAGCTTTCTTT
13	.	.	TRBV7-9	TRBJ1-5	CASSDRGNQPQHF	TGTGCCAGCAGCGATAGGGGGAATCAGCCCCAGCATTTT
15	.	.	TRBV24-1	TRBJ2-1	CATSDSDSSPGEQFF	TGTGCCACCAGTGACTCGGACTCCTCTCCGGGAGAGCAGTTCTTC
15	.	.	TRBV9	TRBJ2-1	CASSAGSGGPYEQFF	TGTGCCAGCAGCGCTGGGTCGGGGGGCCCCTATGAGCAGTTCTTC
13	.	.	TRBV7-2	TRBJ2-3	CASRLVPASAQYF	TGTGCCAGCCGCCTAGTCCCCGCCAGTGCGCAGTATTTT
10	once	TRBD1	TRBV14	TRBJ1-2	CARQGDGYTF	TGTGCCAGACAGGGGGATGGCTACACCTTC
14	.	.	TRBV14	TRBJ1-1	CASAPGGMNTEAFF	TGTGCCAGCGCCCCGGGGGGTATGAACACTGAAGCTTTCTTT
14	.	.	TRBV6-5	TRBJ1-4	CASSYRGGNEKLFF	TGTGCCAGCAGTTACAGGGGGGGTAATGAAAAACTGTTTTTT